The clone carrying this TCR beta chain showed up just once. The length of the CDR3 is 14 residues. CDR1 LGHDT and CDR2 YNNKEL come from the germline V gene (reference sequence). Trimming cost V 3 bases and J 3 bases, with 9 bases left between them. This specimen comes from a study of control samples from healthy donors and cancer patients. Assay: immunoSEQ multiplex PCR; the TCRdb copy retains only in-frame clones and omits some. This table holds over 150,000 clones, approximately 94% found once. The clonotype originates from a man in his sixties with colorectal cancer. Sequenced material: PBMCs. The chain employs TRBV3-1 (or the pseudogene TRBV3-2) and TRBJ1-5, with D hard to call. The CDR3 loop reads CASSQGINNQPQHF. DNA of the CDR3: TGTGCCAGCAGCCAGGGTATAAACAATCAGCCCCAGCATTTT.